These 5 T cell receptor beta chains were all obtained from the same sample, sequenced in a study of blood T cell repertoires in COVID-19. This table comes from immunoSEQ multiplex PCR, and its TCRdb copy is limited to in-frame clones, with some not included. The sample has 150,000 to 200,000 clones, around 86% seen once; the top ten hold roughly 0.58%. Sequencing was carried out using peripheral blood. The receptors derive from a man aged 60 to 75 with COVID-19, enrolled during active disease.

This clone was observed a single time. The rearrangement joins TRBV25-1 to TRBJ2-1; perhaps TRBD1 as D (6 bases). V was trimmed by 8 bases and J by 1 base, leaving 9 bases between them. The germline V gene has CDR1 MGHDK and CDR2 SYGVNS. This CDR3 contains 13 residues. The chain's CDR3 is CASGQTSYNEQFF. For the CDR3, the DNA is TGTGCCAGCGGACAGACATCCTACAATGAGCAGTTCTTC. Full variable domain (rest looked up from reference TRBV25-1 and TRBJ2-1): EADIYQTPRYLVIGTGKKITLECSQTMGHDKMYWYQQDPGMELHLIHYSYGVNSTEKGDLSSESTVSRIRTEHFPLTLESARPSHTSQYLCASGQTSYNEQFFGPGTRLTVL.

The gene calls are TRBV7-3 and TRBJ2-7; TRBD2 matches 9 bases. The CDR3 sequence is 15 residues long. CDR1 is SGHTA and CDR2 is FQGTGA in the germline V gene. Trimming at V came to 2 bases and at J to 5 bases, leaving 7 bases not matched to a gene. Here the CDR3 DNA reads TGTGCCAGCAGCTTAGCCTTAGCGGGAGTTAACGAGCAGTACTTC. Its protein is CASSLALAGVNEQYF.

The V and J genes are TRBV6-6 and TRBJ1-2; 7 bases match TRBD1. The length of the CDR3 is 16 residues. The germline CDR1 and CDR2 sequences are MNHNY and SVGAGI (reference sequence). J was trimmed by 5 bases and V by 5 bases; bases with no gene match: 14. CDR3 region: CASSRQGRIGSYGYTF. CDR3 in DNA: TGTGCCAGCAGTCGACAGGGCCGGATAGGTAGTTATGGCTACACCTTC.

This rearrangement joins TRBV5-1 to TRBJ1-2; a weak D match, TRBD1 (6 bases). CDR1 SGHRS and CDR2 YFSETQ come from the germline V gene. The V gene lost 8 bases and the J gene lost 7 bases, with 18 bases spanning the gap. The CDR3 covers 13 residues. The CDR3 protein is CASTRGGLFGYTF. CDR3 nucleotide sequence: TGCGCCAGTACCAGGGGAGGGTTGTTTGGCTACACCTTC.

The rearrangement uses TRBV3-1 (or the pseudogene TRBV3-2) and TRBJ1-5; D perhaps matches TRBD1 (5 bases). V lost 0 bases and J lost 7, with 13 bases in between. The CDR3 is made up of 15 amino acids. Per the germline V gene, CDR1 is LGHDT and CDR2 is YNNKEL (reference sequence). CDR3 coding DNA: TGTGCCAGCAGCCAAGATTTTCAGGGATGGCAGCCCCAGCATTTT. This sequence encodes CASSQDFQGWQPQHF.